What follows describes a single T cell receptor (beta chain). This sample is part of a study of blood T cell repertoires in COVID-19. The table came from immunoSEQ multiplex PCR; TCRdb's copy has only in-frame clones and leaves some out. The sample shows just under 100,000 clones, approximately 86% of them seen only once. Sequencing was done on a sample of peripheral blood. The TCR sequence derives from a woman between 55 and 75 years old in a cohort sampled during active or convalescent COVID-19.

CDR3 nucleotides: TGTGCCACCAGTGACCCTGCTAGCGGGAGCCTGGCAGATACGCAGTATTTT. This codes for CATSDPASGSLADTQYF. V and J are TRBV24-1 and TRBJ2-3; TRBD2 matches at 10 bases. Germline-derived CDR1 and CDR2 are KGHDR and SFDVKD. V trimming: 4 bases; J trimming: 4 bases; junction bases outside the gene matches: 10. This CDR3 has 17 residues.